Following are 21 T cell receptor beta chains from one sample sequenced in a study of cytomegalovirus exposure and HLA in healthy donors. With 60 Vbeta and 13 Jbeta primers, the PCR was carried out. Repertoires were generated with immunoSEQ multiplex PCR, while TCRdb's copy carries only in-frame clones and drops some. The table lists roughly 190,000 clones, roughly 73% of them singletons, with 2% to 2.5% in the top ten. Sequenced material: PBMCs. These receptors came from a woman between 25 and 40 years old in good health and CMV-seropositive.

The chain carries TRBV4-1 and TRBJ1-1; weak D call: TRBD1 (6 bases). V lost 0 bases and J lost 3, with 14 bases in between. Germline CDR1 and CDR2: MGHRA and YSYEKL. CDR3 length equals 16 residues. In nucleotides, the CDR3 is TGCGCCAGCAGCCAAGATCCGGGGGGCAGCGACACTGAAGCTTTCTTT. Protein: CASSQDPGGSDTEAFF.

The genes are TRBV4-2 and TRBJ2-3, with D perhaps TRBD2 (6 bases). Germline CDR1 reads LGHNA; CDR2 reads YNFKEQ. Deletions cut 1 base from V and 6 bases from J, with 14 bases between. The CDR3 is 15 residues long. CDR3 residues: CASSQVAQAGDTQYF. The CDR3 DNA is TGTGCCAGCAGCCAAGTAGCACAGGCGGGGGATACGCAGTATTTT.

This clone occurred a few times. The rearrangement uses TRBV18 and TRBJ1-1; TRBD1 matches 10 bases. Germline CDR1 is KGHSH and CDR2 is LQKENI. V dropped 1 base and J dropped 4; count of bases not matched to a gene: 6. The CDR3 length is 16 residues. The CDR3 DNA is TGTGCCAGCTCACCACGGGACAGGGGCTTGGGCACTGAAGCTTTCTTT. Translating gives CASSPRDRGLGTEAFF.

The chain is built from TRBV20-1 and TRBJ2-7; no clear D. Per the germline V gene, CDR1 is DFQATT and CDR2 is SNEGSKA (reference sequence). V lost 3 bases and J lost 9, with 9 bases in between. This CDR3 comprises 10 residues. CDR3 region: CSASKIGQYF. For the CDR3, the DNA is TGCAGTGCTAGTAAAATCGGGCAGTACTTC.

The chain is built from TRBV9 and TRBJ1-4, with D hard to call. V was clipped by 0 bases and J by 0 bases, with 12 bases between them. The V gene's germline CDR1 is SGDLS and CDR2 YYNGEE. The CDR3 extends over 17 amino acids. The CDR3 protein is CASSVGRVTATNEKLFF. The DNA of the CDR3 is TGTGCCAGCAGCGTAGGCCGGGTCACCGCAACTAATGAAAAACTGTTTTTT.

This clone was seen more than once but under ten times. V and J are TRBV5-4 and TRBJ1-2, with 7 bases lining up with TRBD1. The germline V gene has CDR1 SGHNT and CDR2 YYREEE (reference sequence). Trimming cost V 0 bases and J 2 bases; bases outside gene matches: 10. There are 17 residues in the CDR3. The CDR3 sequence is CASSLGDLTGPNYGYTF. The CDR3 DNA reads as TGTGCCAGCAGCTTGGGTGATCTGACAGGGCCAAACTATGGCTACACCTTC.

V is TRBV10-3 and J is TRBJ2-3, with 8 bases that match TRBD2. CDR1 is ENHRY and CDR2 is SYGVKD in the germline V gene. V was clipped by 4 bases and J by 1 base; unmatched bases: 7. This CDR3 region has 16 residues. In nucleotides, the CDR3 is TGTGCCATCAGTGTTGTAGGGCGGGAGGGCACAGATACGCAGTATTTT. This translates into CAISVVGREGTDTQYF.

The rearrangement uses TRBV28 and TRBJ2-7; no reliable D call. The germline gives CDR1 MDHEN, CDR2 SYDVKM. Trimming took 5 bases from V and 0 from J, leaving 5 bases between them. The CDR3 is 12 residues long. The CDR3 here is CASSESSYEQYF. In nucleotides, the CDR3 is TGTGCCAGCAGTGAGAGCTCCTACGAGCAGTACTTC.

J is TRBJ1-5 and V is TRBV10-2, with unresolved D. The CDR3 spans 14 residues. Trimming removed 4 bases from V and 3 bases from J, with 10 bases in between. Germline V gene sequence: CDR1 WSHSY, CDR2 SAAADI. CDR3 residues: CASSVDGLNQPQHF. The CDR3 DNA reads TGCGCCAGCAGTGTGGACGGACTCAATCAGCCCCAGCATTTT.

This clone has just a few counts. This CDR3 reads CAWSLSGTGRNTIYF. As DNA, the CDR3 is TGTGCCTGGAGTCTTAGTGGGACAGGACGAAACACCATATATTTT. The chain uses TRBV30 and TRBJ1-3; 8 positions match TRBD1. Germline V CDR1 and CDR2: GTSNPN, SVGIG (reference sequence). The CDR3 extends over 15 amino acids. V was clipped by 2 bases and J by 5 bases; unmatched bases: 8.

The CDR3 bases are TGTGCCAGCAGCCAGACAGTCTCCTACGAGCAGTACTTC. This gives the protein CASSQTVSYEQYF. V is TRBV11-1 and J is TRBJ2-7; tentative D call: TRBD1 (5 bases). V was pared by 5 bases and J by 0 bases, with 8 bases between. The CDR3 consists of 13 residues. Germline lookup yields CDR1 SGHAT and CDR2 FQDESV (reference sequence).

This clone was counted a few times. The V and J genes are TRBV25-1 and TRBJ2-7; TRBD1 agrees at 7 bases. V trimming: 1 base; J trimming: 2 bases; junction bases outside the gene matches: 8. The CDR3 loop spans 16 amino acids. Looked up from germline, CDR1 is MGHDK and CDR2 is SYGVNS. The CDR3 DNA is TGTGCCAGCAGTGAATTCTGGGACAGCAAACCCTACGAGCAGTACTTC. Protein product: CASSEFWDSKPYEQYF.

This clone was seen more than once but under ten times. The chain joins TRBV2 to TRBJ1-5; 8 bases align to TRBD1. V was clipped by 11 bases and J by 4 bases; unmatched bases: 10. This CDR3 has 14 residues. Germline V gene lookup returns CDR1 SNHLY and CDR2 FYNNEI. The DNA of the CDR3 is TGTGCCTCAACCCGGGACAGGAGAAATCAGCCCCAGCATTTT. This encodes CASTRDRRNQPQHF.

The genes are TRBV6-6 and TRBJ2-7; TRBD2 matches 14 bases. The CDR3 loop spans 15 amino acids. CDR1 and CDR2 from the germline V gene are MNHNY and SVGAGI (reference sequence). Trimming at V came to 7 bases and at J to 3 bases, leaving 5 bases not matched to a gene. The CDR3 here is CASTGTSGGSYEQYF. The CDR3 DNA reads as TGTGCCAGCACCGGGACTAGCGGGGGAAGCTACGAGCAGTACTTC.

This chain links TRBV19 with TRBJ2-5; D perhaps matches TRBD1 (6 bases). The CDR3 extends over 14 amino acids. Germline V CDR1 and CDR2: LNHDA, SQIVND (reference sequence). The V end lost 5 bases, the J end lost 2 bases, and 12 bases lay between the germline ends. CDR3 region: CASSLGQPQETQYF. The CDR3 bases are TGTGCCAGTAGTCTTGGACAGCCTCAAGAGACCCAGTACTTC.

The V gene is TRBV29-1, the J gene TRBJ2-7; 8 bases are a match to TRBD1. J gave up 4 bases and V 6 bases, and 8 bases lay outside the gene matches. The CDR3 runs to 13 residues. Per the germline V gene, CDR1 is SQVTM and CDR2 is ANQGSEA. The CDR3: CSVGTGPRYEQYF. The CDR3 nucleotides read TGCAGCGTCGGGACAGGACCCCGGTACGAGCAGTACTTC.

V usage is TRBV11-3 and J usage is TRBJ2-1, with 16 bases aligning to TRBD2. Germline loops: CDR1 SGHNT, CDR2 YENEEA. The CDR3 contains 17 residues. The V segment lost 1 base and the J segment 7 bases; nucleotides outside the gene matches: 4. CDR3 DNA sequence: TGTGCCAGCAGCTTAGGGGGACTAGCGGGGGGGAAGAATGAGCAGTTCTTC. This sequence encodes CASSLGGLAGGKNEQFF.

This sequence joins TRBV15 and TRBJ1-3; 9 nucleotides match TRBD1. This CDR3 has 15 amino acids. Losses at the gene ends were 2 bases for V and 8 bases for J; bases not matched to a gene: 7. CDR1 LNHNV and CDR2 YYDKDF come from the germline V gene (reference sequence). The CDR3 sequence: CATSRPGQGLDTIYF. For the CDR3, the DNA is TGTGCCACCAGCAGACCGGGACAGGGTCTAGACACCATATATTTT.

This clone was seen a few times. The chain combines TRBV18 with TRBJ2-7; 13 bases are a match to TRBD2. This CDR3 has 15 amino acids. With V trimmed by 3 bases and J by 2 bases, 1 base remained unmatched. Germline CDR1 and CDR2: KGHSH and LQKENI. The CDR3 DNA reads TGTGCCAGCTCACCGGGGACTAGCGGGACCTACGAGCAGTACTTC. It yields the protein CASSPGTSGTYEQYF.

V usage is TRBV6-1 and J usage is TRBJ1-5; tentative D call: TRBD1 (5 bases). V was cut by 3 bases and J by 1 base, with 10 bases left in between. CDR1 is MNHNS, CDR2 SASEGT, per germline. This CDR3 contains 15 residues. CDR3 bases: TGTGCCAGCAGTGATCAGGGAAACAGCAATCAGCCCCAGCATTTT. Translation: CASSDQGNSNQPQHF.

The rearrangement uses TRBV10-1 and TRBJ2-1; 11 bases match TRBD2. The CDR3 loop spans 16 amino acids. CDR1 and CDR2 from the germline V gene are WNHNN and SYGVQD (reference sequence). With 7 bases clipped from V and 0 bases from J, the junction kept 5 bases outside the gene matches. Here the CDR3 reads CASTWTSGHSYNEQFF. Here the CDR3 DNA reads TGCGCCAGCACCTGGACTAGCGGGCACTCCTACAATGAGCAGTTCTTC.